This T cell receptor beta chain was identified during a study of shared clonotypes between healthy human individuals. Sequenced by immunoSEQ multiplex PCR; TCRdb stores in-frame clones only, minus some. Of about 2.4 million clones listed, around nine tenths are singletons. A few counts support this clone. CDR1 and CDR2 from the germline V gene are MGHRA and YSYEKL. This CDR3 has 14 amino acids. Trimming took off 3 bases at V and 5 bases at J, with 10 bases between the two ends. This sequence was found in a man between 18 and 35 years old in good health. This chain links TRBV4-1 with TRBJ1-4; D may be TRBD1 (6 bases). Sequencing was done on a sample of naive CD4+ T cells sorted from blood. Described subset: CD45RA+ positively selected. In DNA form, the CDR3 reads TGCGCCAGCAGCCAGAGGGGGGGGAATGAAAAACTGTTTTTT. This translates into CASSQRGGNEKLFF.